This T cell receptor beta chain was identified during a study of blood T cell repertoires in COVID-19. In the original analysis: From reference gene primer amplification, estimates of nucleated cell counts were derived. Measured with immunoSEQ multiplex PCR; TCRdb has only the in-frame clones, and not every one. V and J calls and clone size follow that table, whereas D and trimming were derived from the DNA. The sample lists about 150,000 clones, 84% occurring once. V dropped 3 bases and J dropped 3 bases, with 17 bases sitting between them. The germline V gene encodes CDR1 LNHDA and CDR2 SQIVND (reference sequence). The CDR3 spans 16 residues.

The origin of this receptor is a man aged 30-40 years with COVID-19, enrolled during active disease. Sequencing was carried out using peripheral blood. The chain combines TRBV19 with TRBJ1-2; perhaps TRBD1 as D (5 bases). The CDR3 region has the DNA TGTGCCAGTAGTATCCCCAGGGAAACGTTCGACTATGGCTACACCTTC. The encoded protein is CASSIPRETFDYGYTF.